Many counts were recorded for the clone carrying this T cell receptor (beta chain). Its antigen remains unidentified. At deep level, the assay was performed. Profiled with immunoSEQ multiplex PCR; TCRdb holds only in-frame clones, not every one. The sample consists of more than 2 million clones, about 94% of them appearing once. CD45RO negativity and positive selection for CCR7 defined naive CD8 cells, a population that excluded terminally differentiated effector memory CD45RA+ cells. This entry comes from a study of shared clonotypes between healthy human individuals. The CDR3 loop spans 17 amino acids. V lost 6 bases, J lost 2 bases, and 17 bases lay in between. Germline V gives CDR1 MDHEN, CDR2 SYDVKM. Study-wide findings and caveats: Generation probabilities of non-shared clonotypes were lower (relative to those shared by all four donors).

This TCR was sampled from a man aged 18-30 years in good health. Sequencing was carried out using naive CD8+ T cells sorted from blood. The V call is TRBV28, the J call TRBJ2-6; maybe TRBD1 (6 bases). The CDR3 DNA is TGTGCCAGCAGCGAATGGACAGCAGGGGCTGGGGCCAACGTCCTGACTTTC. Translated: CASSEWTAGAGANVLTF.